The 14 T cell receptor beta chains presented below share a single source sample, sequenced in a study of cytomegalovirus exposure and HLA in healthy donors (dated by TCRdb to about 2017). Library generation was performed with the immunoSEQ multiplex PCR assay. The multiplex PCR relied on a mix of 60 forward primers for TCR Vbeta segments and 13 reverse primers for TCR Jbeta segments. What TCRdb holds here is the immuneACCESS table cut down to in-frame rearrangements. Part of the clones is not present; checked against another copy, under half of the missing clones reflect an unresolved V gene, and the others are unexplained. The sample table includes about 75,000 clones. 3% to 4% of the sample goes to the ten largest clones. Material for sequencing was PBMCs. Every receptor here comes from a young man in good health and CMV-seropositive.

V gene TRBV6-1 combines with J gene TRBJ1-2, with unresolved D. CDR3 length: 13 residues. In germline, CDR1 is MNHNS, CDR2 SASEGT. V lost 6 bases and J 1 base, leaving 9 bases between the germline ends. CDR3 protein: CASSGSFNYGYTF. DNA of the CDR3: TGTGCCAGCAGCGGTTCTTTTAACTATGGCTACACCTTC.

CDR3 bases: TGTGCCAGCTCACCAGATCGCGGGACTAGTCCTTTGGCGGGGGAGCTGTTTTTT. Protein sequence: CASSPDRGTSPLAGELFF. The V and J genes are TRBV18 and TRBJ2-2; 8 bases align to TRBD2. Germline lookup yields CDR1 KGHSH and CDR2 LQKENI. The length of the CDR3 is 18 residues. V was clipped by 2 bases and J by 8 bases; unmatched bases: 16.

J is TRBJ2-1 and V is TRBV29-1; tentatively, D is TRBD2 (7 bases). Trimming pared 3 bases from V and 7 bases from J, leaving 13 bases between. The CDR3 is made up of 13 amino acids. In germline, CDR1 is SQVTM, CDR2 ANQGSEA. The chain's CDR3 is CSVDGGGGNEQFF. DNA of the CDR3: TGCAGCGTTGATGGGGGCGGGGGAAATGAGCAGTTCTTC.

The DNA for the CDR3 is TGTGCCAGCAGTGAACTAGACAGATTGTGGCCATCACCCCTCCACTTT. Residues: CASSELDRLWPSPLHF. The J gene is TRBJ1-6, the V gene TRBV6-1, with a tentative D call TRBD1 (5 bases). The CDR3 loop spans 16 amino acids. Germline loops: CDR1 MNHNS, CDR2 SASEGT. Trimming took 2 bases from V and 10 from J, leaving 18 bases between them.

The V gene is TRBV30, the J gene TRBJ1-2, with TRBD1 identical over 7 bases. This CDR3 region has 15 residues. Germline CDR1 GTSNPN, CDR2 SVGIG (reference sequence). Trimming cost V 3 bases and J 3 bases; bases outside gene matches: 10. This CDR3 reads CAWSLPDREYYGYTF. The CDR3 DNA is TGTGCCTGGAGCTTGCCAGACAGGGAATACTATGGCTACACCTTC. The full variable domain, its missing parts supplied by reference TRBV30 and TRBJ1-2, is SQTIHQWPATLVQPVGSPLSLECTVEGTSNPNLYWYRQAAGRGLQLLFYSVGIGQISSEVPQNLSASRPQDRQFILSSKKLLLSDSGFYLCAWSLPDREYYGYTFGSGTRLTVV.

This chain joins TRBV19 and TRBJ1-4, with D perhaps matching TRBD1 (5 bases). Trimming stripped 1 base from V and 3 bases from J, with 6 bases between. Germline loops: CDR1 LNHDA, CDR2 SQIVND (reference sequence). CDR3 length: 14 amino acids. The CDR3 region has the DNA TGTGCCAGTAGTATAGGACAGCCTAATGAAAAACTGTTTTTT. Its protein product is CASSIGQPNEKLFF.

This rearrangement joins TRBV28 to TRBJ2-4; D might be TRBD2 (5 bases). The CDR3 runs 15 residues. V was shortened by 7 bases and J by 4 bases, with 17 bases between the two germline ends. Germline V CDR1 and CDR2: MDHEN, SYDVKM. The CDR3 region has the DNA TGTGCCAGCACCCCGACCAGCCGCGGGAAAAACATTCAGTACTTC. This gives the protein CASTPTSRGKNIQYF.

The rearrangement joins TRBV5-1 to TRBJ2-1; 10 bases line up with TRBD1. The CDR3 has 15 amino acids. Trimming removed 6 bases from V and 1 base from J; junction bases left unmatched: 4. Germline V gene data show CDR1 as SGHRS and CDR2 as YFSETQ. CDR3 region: CASTRTGGSYNEQFF. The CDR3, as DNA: TGCGCCAGCACCCGGACAGGGGGGTCCTACAATGAGCAGTTCTTC.

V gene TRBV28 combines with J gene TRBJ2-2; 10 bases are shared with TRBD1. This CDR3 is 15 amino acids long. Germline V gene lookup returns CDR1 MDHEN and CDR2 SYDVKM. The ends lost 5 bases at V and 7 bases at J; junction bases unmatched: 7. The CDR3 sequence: CASSKTGGAIGELFF. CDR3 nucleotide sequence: TGTGCCAGCAGTAAGACAGGGGGCGCGATCGGGGAGCTGTTTTTT.

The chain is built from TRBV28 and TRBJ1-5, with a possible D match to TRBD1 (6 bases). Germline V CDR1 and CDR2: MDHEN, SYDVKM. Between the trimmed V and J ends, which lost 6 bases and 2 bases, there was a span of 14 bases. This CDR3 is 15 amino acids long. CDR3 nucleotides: TGTGCCAGCAGATGGACAGATAAGGGCAATCAGCCCCAGCATTTT. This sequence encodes CASRWTDKGNQPQHF.

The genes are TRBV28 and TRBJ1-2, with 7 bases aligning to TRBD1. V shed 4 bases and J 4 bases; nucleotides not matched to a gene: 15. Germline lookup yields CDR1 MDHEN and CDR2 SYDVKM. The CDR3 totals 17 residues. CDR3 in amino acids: CASSYPPGTASFYGYTF. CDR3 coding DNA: TGTGCCAGCAGTTATCCTCCCGGGACAGCTTCCTTCTATGGCTACACCTTC.

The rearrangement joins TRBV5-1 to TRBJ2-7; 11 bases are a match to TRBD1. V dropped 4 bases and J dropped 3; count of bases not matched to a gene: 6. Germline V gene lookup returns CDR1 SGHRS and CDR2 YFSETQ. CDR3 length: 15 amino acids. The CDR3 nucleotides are TGCGCCAGCAGCGGGGACGGGACAGGGGGCTACGAGCAGTACTTC. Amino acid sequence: CASSGDGTGGYEQYF.

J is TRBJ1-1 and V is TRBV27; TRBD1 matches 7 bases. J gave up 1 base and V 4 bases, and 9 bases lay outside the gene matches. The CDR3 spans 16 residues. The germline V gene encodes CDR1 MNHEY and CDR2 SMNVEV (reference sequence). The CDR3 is CASSSFRQGGNTEAFF. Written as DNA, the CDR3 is TGTGCCAGCAGTTCCTTTCGACAGGGCGGGAACACTGAAGCTTTCTTT.

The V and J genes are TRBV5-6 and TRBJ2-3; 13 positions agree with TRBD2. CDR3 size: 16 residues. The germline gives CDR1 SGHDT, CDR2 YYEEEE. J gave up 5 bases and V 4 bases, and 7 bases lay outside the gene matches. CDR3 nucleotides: TGTGCCAGCAGCCGCCCGGGACTAGCGGGACGAGATACGCAGTATTTT. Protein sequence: CASSRPGLAGRDTQYF.